Reported below is one T cell receptor (beta chain). No cognate antigen has been identified for it. Within one base of it there is no much larger clone, and no base qualities were kept. This sample stems from a study of blood T cell repertoires in COVID-19 (dated by TCRdb to 2018 to 2020). At the level of the whole study: Samples covering the acute and convalescent phases of COVID-19 were provided by collaborators in the United States, Italy and Spain. The prospective study material was composed of cDNA or gDNA derived from T cells, B-cell-depleted T cells, or PBMCs. Subjects who had been exposed to COVID-19, were actively infected with it, or had recovered from it provided the deeply sampled blood TCRbeta repertoires that made up the dataset. The repertoires were released in a freely available public database meant as a resource for research on the immune response to SARS-CoV-2. The samples were drawn from two sources: the first 160 participants of the ongoing ImmuneRACE study, and 950 to 1,500 subjects contributed by 6 global collaborators. Nearly every sample came with metadata listing a de-identified subject ID, COVID-19 status, age in years and sex. HLA class I and class II types, where available, came from metadata supplied by the sample provider rather than from assay-based typing.

TCRbeta CDR3 regions were amplified from genomic DNA by means of the immunoSEQ Assay, a bias-controlled multiplex PCR. Per the authors' processing: Nucleated cell counts per sample were estimated from amplification of reference gene primers within the assay. To quantify the absolute abundance of each unique TCRbeta CDR3 rearrangement, sequence reads were collapsed and filtered. For each sample, productive Simpson clonality was calculated as the square root of Simpson's diversity index across productive rearrangements. Imported from immuneACCESS, the table was reduced by TCRdb to in-frame sequences with V and J called. These copies leave out some clones; in studies compared against another copy, an unresolved V gene accounts for under half, and the cause of the remainder is not known. The V and J calls and clone size come from that table; D and trimming were worked out from the DNA. This sample gives over 150,000 clones in total; roughly 86% of them show up just once. Of the sample, around 6.6% falls within the top ten clones.

Collaborating institutions collected whole blood in K2EDTA tubes following their own protocols. Collaborator samples were shipped for TCRbeta analysis as frozen whole blood, isolated PBMCs, or DNA extracted from either sample type. Sequences SGHTA (CDR1) and FQGNSA (CDR2) are obtained from the germline V gene. The germline V end is reduced by 4 bases and the J end by 0 bases; junction bases left unmatched: 3. From the cysteine through the phenylalanine, the CDR3 covers 16 amino acids. Only the CDR3 portion is preserved as DNA: 48 bases, with reading frame beginning at the first base. On the study overall, not on this receptor specifically: The amount of clinical and demographic metadata varied by source and participant and was provided uncurated.

This receptor chain uses TRBV7-2 and TRBJ1-3, and TRBD1 aligns with 10 junction nucleotides. Sequenced input: peripheral blood. The origin of this receptor is a middle-aged man with active or convalescent COVID-19. Here is the DNA: TGTGCCAGCAGCTCGGGACAGGGGAGCTCTGGAAACACCATATATTTT. Its translation is CASSSGQGSSGNTIYF.